This T cell receptor beta chain derives from a study of identical twins (dated by TCRdb to about 2016). Notes on the research overall: To test whether fetal clonotypes persist, this study deep-sequenced TCR alpha and beta repertoires from monozygotic twins, from unrelated adults of various ages, and from cord blood. Replicate twin experiments were performed at different times using different library preparation protocols to rule out contamination.

Study-level results and caveats: In beta out-of-frame sequences, excess twin sharing was weaker, because having fewer shared sequences lowered the signal-to-noise ratio. Fewer insertions were carried by abundant cord blood beta clonotypes, a similar but weaker trend appeared in young adult naive repertoires, and no such trend appeared in memory repertoires. Zero-insertion analyses could be partly confounded by invariant T cells such as MAIT and iNKT, although diverse VJ usage argued against such confounding for most clonotypes. In monozygotic twins, out-of-frame TCR alpha sharing was systematically underestimated by recombination models, although the models agreed with sharing between unrelated individuals. Compared with coincidental sharing between unrelated individuals, out-of-frame TCR alpha sequences shared between twins had an excess of sequences with low generation probability. Because the same donors could not be followed over many years, the conclusions depended on cross-sectional statistical analysis.

Remarks on this clonotype: It lacks a known antigen. Per-base quality was not reported, and no clone a single base away is much larger than it.

CDR1 LNHNV and CDR2 YYDKDF were looked up in the germline V gene (reference sequence). The V end loses 4 bases and the J end loses 2 bases, and a stretch of 9 bases separates them. The CDR3 contains 13 residues, cysteine and phenylalanine counted. Only CDR3 DNA remains: 39 bases, in frame from the first base. Every donor was a healthy Caucasian. The twin cohort comprised three pairs of female monozygotic twins, all aged roughly 18 to 29 years. Positive isolation kits from Invitrogen were used to isolate CD4+ and CD8+ T cell populations. To prepare the library, 5' RACE was applied. Sequencing relied on an Illumina HiSeq 2000. Template switching introduced a universal primer binding site; the final cDNA contained a unique molecular identifier, enabling accurate counting of TCR cDNA molecules. Specific primers in the conserved constant-segment region were used to synthesize first-strand cDNA for the TCR alpha and beta chains. To control for contamination, every cDNA library was double barcoded, receiving both a SMART-Mk sample barcode and Illumina barcodes. TruSeq adapter sequences and Illumina sample barcodes were added in two successive PCR steps. The TCR alpha and beta cDNA libraries were sequenced on the Illumina HiSeq platform using custom primers. From the authors' description of their analysis: Raw reads were processed with MiGEC to extract unique molecular identifiers, and MiXCR was used to determine CDR3 positions. Recombination models were inferred per individual with the repgenHMM and IGoR tools using an EM algorithm. The tcR package in R was used for shared clonotype analysis, with sharing normalized by the product of cloneset sizes. Out-of-frame nonproductive sequences were analyzed to study raw recombination free of thymic and clonal selection effects. Clones were called with MiXCR by TCRdb after fastp trimmed the public reads at Q25, and only in-frame beta chains were retained. Every distinct CDR3 protein forms one entry, paired with its most common genes and DNA. In this record, the V and J calls reflect TCRdb's handling and not the investigators' own analysis. The table for this sample lists 510,000 or so distinct CDR3 sequences; 15% of them were counted only once. The leading ten clones occupy 0.44% of the sample.

The data also belong to a second study, concerning yellow fever vaccine responses in identical twins. As the second paper documents: The authors reported that the T cell response to vaccination in identical twins appeared partly convergent and partly personalized. In identical twins, the study followed T cell clones that responded to the vaccine with precision.

The sequence links TRBV15 to TRBJ2-7, with no D gene named confidently. This TCR derives from a woman aged 18 to 35 in good health. The sequenced material came from CD4+ T cells sorted from blood. The CDR3 region has the sequence CATSMTETYEQYF. The DNA reads as follows: TGTGCCACCAGCATGACCGAAACCTACGAGCAGTACTTC.